The 32 T cell receptor beta chains reported below all come from one sample, sequenced in a study of blood T cell repertoires in COVID-19. The table came from immunoSEQ multiplex PCR; TCRdb's copy has only in-frame clones and leaves some out. The data hold 96,000 or so clones, with 85% to 90% observed a single time. Sequenced input: peripheral blood. The source is a human donor with COVID-19, enrolled during active disease. The donor label of this sample is uncertain.

J is TRBJ1-6 and V is TRBV30; 8 bases line up with TRBD1. V was pared by 5 bases and J by 7 bases, with 13 bases of the junction left unmatched. The CDR3 loop spans 16 amino acids. The germline CDR1 and CDR2 sequences are GTSNPN and SVGIG (reference sequence). DNA for the CDR3: TGTGCCTGGGCTTCACCCGGGACAGGATTCAATTCACCCCTCCACTTT. Its translation: CAWASPGTGFNSPLHF.

The gene calls are TRBV19 and TRBJ1-1, with D maybe TRBD1 (5 bases). The CDR3 has 11 amino acids. Trimming shortened V by 8 bases and J by 6 bases, and 10 bases separated the two germline ends. Germline V gene data show CDR1 as LNHDA and CDR2 as SQIVND (reference sequence). The CDR3: CASQGWAEAFF. CDR3 coding DNA: TGTGCCAGTCAGGGTTGGGCTGAAGCTTTCTTT.

The chain is built from TRBV6-1 and TRBJ1-4; 9 bases agree with TRBD1. CDR1 is MNHNS, CDR2 SASEGT, per germline. CDR3 length: 16 amino acids. Germline trimming cut 5 bases from V and 1 base from J; bases unmatched to any gene: 5. The CDR3 is CASSQDRGLTNEKLFF. CDR3 DNA: TGTGCCAGCAGTCAAGACAGGGGGTTAACTAATGAAAAACTGTTTTTT.

In DNA form, the CDR3 reads TGTGCCAGCAGTTGGGAGGGGACGGAGACCCAGTACTTC. It translates to CASSWEGTETQYF. The rearrangement joins TRBV12-3 or TRBV12-4 to TRBJ2-5, with 7 bases aligning to TRBD2. CDR3 length equals 13 residues. V lost 4 bases and J lost 5; bases outside the gene matches: 4.

The genes are TRBV13 and TRBJ2-2; 8 nucleotides line up with TRBD1. From germline, CDR1 is PRHDT and CDR2 FYEKMQ (reference sequence). The CDR3 extends over 16 amino acids. V dropped 6 bases and J dropped 0; count of bases not matched to a gene: 6. CDR3 DNA: TGTGCCAGCAGTTTGACAGGGGTCTCGAACACCGGGGAGCTGTTTTTT. It codes for CASSLTGVSNTGELFF.

The J gene is TRBJ1-1, the V gene TRBV11-1, with D possibly being TRBD1 (5 bases). Germline CDR1 is SGHAT and CDR2 is FQDESV (reference sequence). This CDR3 comprises 13 residues. V lost 8 bases and J 10 bases, leaving 20 bases between the germline ends. The CDR3 protein is CASASPGEGRAFF. In DNA, the CDR3 is TGTGCCAGCGCCTCCCCGGGAGAGGGGCGAGCTTTCTTT.

The chain uses TRBV7-6 and TRBJ2-7; D gene unclear. Between the trimmed V and J ends, which lost 0 bases and 0 bases, there was a span of 9 bases. The V gene's germline CDR1 is SGHVS and CDR2 FNYEAQ. The CDR3 covers 15 residues. CDR3 in amino acids: CASSLAPMSSYEQYF. The CDR3 DNA reads as TGTGCCAGCAGCTTAGCTCCAATGAGCTCCTACGAGCAGTACTTC.

This clone was seen a single time. This chain connects TRBV4-1 to TRBJ1-6; 7 nucleotides align to TRBD1. Germline V CDR1 and CDR2: MGHRA, YSYEKL. The CDR3 has 21 residues. The V segment lost 2 bases and the J segment 0 bases; nucleotides outside the gene matches: 16. CDR3 sequence: CASSQRVEVWDSRSYNSPLHF. CDR3 in DNA: TGCGCCAGCAGCCAACGGGTGGAGGTGTGGGACAGCCGCTCCTATAATTCACCCCTCCACTTT.

The chain has TRBV18 and TRBJ2-5; 9 bases align to TRBD1. Trimming removed 0 bases from V and 1 base from J; junction bases left unmatched: 9. The CDR3 spans 18 residues. CDR1 and CDR2 from the germline V gene are KGHSH and LQKENI. The CDR3 sequence: CASSPPGTGILGQETQYF. The CDR3 DNA reads TGTGCCAGCTCACCACCCGGGACAGGGATTTTAGGCCAAGAGACCCAGTACTTC.

The chain couples TRBV20-1 to TRBJ1-6; 8 nucleotides align to TRBD1. CDR3 length equals 12 residues. The germline CDR1 and CDR2 sequences are DFQATT and SNEGSKA (reference sequence). V gave up 3 bases and J gave up 10 bases; unmatched junction bases: 2. The CDR3 region is CSASGQGSPLHF. CDR3 sequence (DNA): TGCAGTGCTAGTGGACAGGGATCACCCCTCCACTTT.

The V and J genes are TRBV6-5 and TRBJ2-3; 8 bases map to TRBD2. V trimming: 7 bases; J trimming: 3 bases; junction bases outside the gene matches: 9. This CDR3 has 15 amino acids. CDR1 is MNHEY and CDR2 is SVGAGI in the germline V gene. The CDR3 loop reads CASTLAGGQTDTQYF. The CDR3 DNA reads as TGTGCCAGCACCTTGGCGGGGGGTCAGACAGATACGCAGTATTTT.

V is TRBV5-1 and J is TRBJ1-2; D call uncertain. Germline V gives CDR1 SGHRS, CDR2 YFSETQ. Trimming stripped 2 bases from V and 6 bases from J, with 14 bases between. This CDR3 region has 14 residues. CDR3 bases: TGCGCCAGCAGCTTAGAACACCAGAGGGATGGCTACACCTTC. Translating gives CASSLEHQRDGYTF.

The CDR3 nucleotides read TGTGCCACAAGCGGACAGGGAAATGAGCAGTTCTTC. The encoded protein is CATSGQGNEQFF. V gene TRBV15 combines with J gene TRBJ2-1; the match to TRBD1 covers 8 bases. Germline-derived CDR1 and CDR2 are LNHNV and YYDKDF (reference sequence). The CDR3 spans 12 residues. V gave up 9 bases and J gave up 7 bases; unmatched junction bases: 5.

This clone was detected once. This rearrangement joins TRBV30 to TRBJ1-6, with D uncertain. This CDR3 contains 17 residues. Looked up from germline, CDR1 is GTSNPN and CDR2 is SVGIG (reference sequence). Trimming shortened V by 3 bases and J by 0 bases, and 15 bases separated the two germline ends. The CDR3 DNA follows: TGTGCCTGGAGCCGAGAGTCTACCCGCTCCTATAATTCACCCCTCCACTTT. This encodes CAWSRESTRSYNSPLHF.

This clone showed up just once. J is TRBJ2-5 and V is TRBV19; D not resolved. Germline loops: CDR1 LNHDA, CDR2 SQIVND (reference sequence). Trimming stripped 5 bases from V and 0 bases from J, with 10 bases between. The CDR3 extends over 14 amino acids. The CDR3 loop is CASSPDWNQETQYF. In DNA, the CDR3 is TGTGCCAGTAGTCCCGACTGGAACCAAGAGACCCAGTACTTC.

This sequence joins TRBV7-9 and TRBJ1-4; 9 positions match TRBD1. Germline loops: CDR1 SEHNR, CDR2 FQNEAQ (reference sequence). CDR3 length equals 15 residues. The V gene end was trimmed by 6 bases and the J gene end by 2 bases; junction bases not matched to a gene: 4. The CDR3 region is CASSPGQGTNEKLFF. The CDR3 DNA reads as TGTGCCAGCAGTCCTGGACAGGGGACTAATGAAAAACTGTTTTTT.

The CDR3: CASSSEQGLFNEQYF. The CDR3 DNA is TGCGCCAGCAGCTCAGAACAGGGGTTATTTAACGAGCAGTACTTC. The genes are TRBV5-1 and TRBJ2-7; the match to TRBD1 covers 7 bases. Germline CDR1 is SGHRS and CDR2 is YFSETQ. This CDR3 region has 15 residues. V dropped 3 bases and J dropped 5; count of bases not matched to a gene: 11.

The chain links TRBV2 to TRBJ1-1; D gene unclear. In germline, CDR1 is SNHLY, CDR2 FYNNEI. Trimming removed 2 bases at V and 4 bases at J, with 14 bases between. The CDR3 has 15 amino acids. CDR3 DNA sequence: TGTGCCAGCAGTGAACGGATACTAGGGAGCACTGAAGCTTTCTTT. It yields the protein CASSERILGSTEAFF.

The J gene is TRBJ2-5, the V gene TRBV10-1, with 9 positions matching TRBD2. There are 14 residues in the CDR3. V dropped 2 bases and J dropped 3; count of bases not matched to a gene: 1. In germline, CDR1 is WNHNN, CDR2 SYGVQD (reference sequence). The CDR3 sequence: CASSERLAEETQYF. The DNA of the CDR3 is TGCGCCAGCAGTGAGAGACTAGCGGAAGAGACCCAGTACTTC.

The chain combines TRBV27 with TRBJ1-2; TRBD1 aligns across 10 bases. V gave up 6 bases and J gave up 5 bases; unmatched junction bases: 3. The germline V gene encodes CDR1 MNHEY and CDR2 SMNVEV (reference sequence). This CDR3 has 13 residues. DNA for the CDR3: TGTGCCAGCAGGACAGGGGGCGGTTATGGCTACACCTTC. Amino acid sequence: CASRTGGGYGYTF.

Written as DNA, the CDR3 is TGTGCCAGCGGCCTGACAGGATCCACCGGGGAGCTGTTTTTT. This gives the protein CASGLTGSTGELFF. The chain couples TRBV7-3 to TRBJ2-2, with D perhaps TRBD1 (6 bases). CDR1 SGHTA and CDR2 FQGTGA come from the germline V gene. V was shortened by 8 bases and J by 4 bases, with 14 bases between the two germline ends. This CDR3 has 14 residues.

With respect to this clone: The sample contains more than one DNA sequence encoding this CDR3. The chain has TRBV5-6 and TRBJ1-3; 7 bases agree with TRBD1. The trim removed 2 bases at V and 2 bases at J, leaving 7 bases unmatched. Germline CDR1 is SGHDT and CDR2 is YYEEEE. The CDR3 is made up of 16 amino acids. CDR3 coding DNA: TGTGCCAGCAGCTTACTGGGCAGGGGGACTGGAAACACCATATATTTT. It specifies CASSLLGRGTGNTIYF.

The table lists this clone with a count of one. The CDR3 region has the DNA TGTGCCAGTAGTGAATTACAGGGTTATGGAAACACCATATATTTT. Its translation is CASSELQGYGNTIYF. J is TRBJ1-3 and V is TRBV19; the D gene is possibly TRBD1 (6 bases). Germline-derived CDR1 and CDR2 are LNHDA and SQIVND (reference sequence). The ends were cut back, 5 bases at V and 3 bases at J, with 14 bases in the middle. The CDR3 contains 15 residues.

V is TRBV19 and J is TRBJ1-6; the D is unclear. This CDR3 has 17 residues. Trimming took off 6 bases at V and 0 bases at J, with 15 bases between the two ends. Germline V gene lookup returns CDR1 LNHDA and CDR2 SQIVND (reference sequence). CDR3 residues: CASSSASGSSYNSPLHF. In DNA form, the CDR3 reads TGTGCCAGTAGCTCCGCTAGCGGCAGCTCCTATAATTCACCCCTCCACTTT.

The genes are TRBV15 and TRBJ1-1, with a possible D match to TRBD1 (6 bases). There are 15 residues in the CDR3. CDR1 LNHNV and CDR2 YYDKDF come from the germline V gene (reference sequence). The V end was cut by 0 bases, the J end by 2 bases, with 10 bases between. The CDR3 is CATSRDGDTNTEAFF. DNA for the CDR3: TGTGCCACCAGCAGAGATGGGGACACAAACACTGAAGCTTTCTTT.

This chain connects TRBV12-5 to TRBJ1-6; TRBD1 is a possible D gene (6 bases). CDR1 and CDR2 (germline): LGHNT, FRNRAP. V gave up 5 bases and J gave up 4 bases, with 15 bases separating them. CDR3 size: 16 residues. Written as DNA, the CDR3 is TGTGCTAGTGGTACGGACAGCCGTGGTTATAATTCACCCCTCCACTTT. Amino acid sequence: CASGTDSRGYNSPLHF.

V gene TRBV19 combines with J gene TRBJ2-3, with D possibly TRBD1 on 5 matching bases. From germline, CDR1 is LNHDA and CDR2 SQIVND (reference sequence). V was clipped by 3 bases and J by 4 bases, with 14 bases between them. CDR3 length: 15 residues. The DNA for the CDR3 is TGTGCCAGTAGTATGTCCCCGACAGCTGCAGATACGCAGTATTTT. Encoded protein: CASSMSPTAADTQYF.

The chain uses TRBV4-1 and TRBJ2-1; perhaps TRBD2 as D (6 bases). CDR1 MGHRA and CDR2 YSYEKL come from the germline V gene. The CDR3 runs 15 residues. With 4 bases removed from V and 6 bases from J, the gap between germline ends came to 16 bases. The CDR3 reads CASSPIWRGRNEQFF. The DNA of the CDR3 is TGCGCCAGCAGCCCGATCTGGAGGGGCCGCAATGAGCAGTTCTTC.

In nucleotides, the CDR3 is TGTGCCAGCAGCCAGCCCTGGACAGGGACTAATTCCGGCTACACCTTC. Protein: CASSQPWTGTNSGYTF. The chain uses TRBV4-2 and TRBJ1-2, with 8 bases that match TRBD1. The CDR3 runs to 16 residues. Germline-derived CDR1 and CDR2 are LGHNA and YNFKEQ. V dropped 3 bases and J dropped 8; count of bases not matched to a gene: 14.

The V and J genes are TRBV19 and TRBJ2-7; 8 bases line up with TRBD1. Germline lookup yields CDR1 LNHDA and CDR2 SQIVND (reference sequence). This CDR3 region has 14 residues. The trim removed 4 bases at V and 5 bases at J, leaving 7 bases unmatched. The CDR3 region is CASSKRQGSHEQYF. The DNA for the CDR3 is TGTGCCAGTAGTAAAAGACAGGGGTCCCACGAGCAGTACTTC.

The rearrangement uses TRBV5-1 and TRBJ2-7; D remains unclear. CDR3 length: 15 residues. Trimming cost V 5 bases and J 0 bases, with 15 bases left between them. Germline V gene lookup returns CDR1 SGHRS and CDR2 YFSETQ. The CDR3 here is CASSSALETSYEQYF. The CDR3 DNA reads as TGCGCCAGCAGTTCCGCGCTAGAAACCTCCTACGAGCAGTACTTC.

In this sample, this clone turned up once. The chain uses TRBV28 and TRBJ2-2, with TRBD1 as a possible D gene (6 bases). Between the trimmed V and J ends, which lost 7 bases and 6 bases, there was a span of 12 bases. The CDR3 is 13 residues long. Germline CDR1 and CDR2: MDHEN and SYDVKM. The CDR3 region is CASTLRTAGELFF. Here the CDR3 DNA reads TGTGCCAGCACCCTACGGACAGCCGGGGAGCTGTTTTTT.